The clone carrying this T cell receptor (beta chain) was found a few times. What it binds is unknown. The source of the sample is a study of blood T cells in healthy people across ages. Study-level points and caveats: Using unsorted PBMCs precluded a conclusive naive versus antigen-experienced comparison.

A sample-barcoded 5' primer and a J-beta primer mix were used in a second PCR of roughly 7 to 11 cycles. A template-switch adaptor containing 12 random nucleotides labeled each cDNA molecule. TCRdb itself ran the 5' RACE reads through MiXCR, one entry per CDR3 protein. The sample lists hundreds of thousands of distinct CDR3 sequences, under 55% occurring once. Trimming cost V 9 bases and J 2 bases, with 7 bases left between them. CDR1 and CDR2 from the germline V gene are KGHDR and SFDVKD. This CDR3 spans 12 amino acids. This TCR was recovered from a man in his fifties or sixties in good health. This sequence joins TRBV24-1 and TRBJ2-1; D is possibly TRBD1 or TRBD2 (5 bases each). Sequencing was performed on blood. CDR3 residues: CATEGPYNEQFF. The CDR3 DNA is TGTGCCACCGAGGGACCCTACAATGAGCAGTTCTTC.